This paragraph covers one T cell receptor (beta chain) sequence. Its antigen is unidentified. Unsorted whole blood yielded the total RNA, with T cells left unselected. The source of the sample is a study of monozygotic twins with inflammatory bowel disease. Study outcomes and limitations: Evidence failed to back one strong IBD-linked signal or clonotype.

The RNA usage for each TCR library was approximately 3,500 ng of total RNA. TCRalpha and TCRbeta cDNA was put through two nested PCRs of 16 and 9 cycles. TCRdb re-called the 5' RACE reads and catalogs CDR3 proteins one per entry, DNA excluded. The sample totals under 200,000 distinct CDR3 sequences. The CDR3 spans 14 residues. Germline V gene data show CDR1 as SGHRS and CDR2 as YFSETQ. The sequence came from a human donor with ulcerative colitis or Crohn's disease, or a healthy co-twin of an affected twin (not recorded which). Sequences were obtained from blood. The chain is built from TRBV5-1 and TRBJ1-5. CDR3 protein: CASSLEGNNQPQHF.